This is a list of T cell receptor beta chains from one sample in a study of vaccination and CD4 T cells after COVID-19. Each CDR3 protein gets one entry after TCRdb re-called the PCR reads with MiXCR. The repertoire holds around 25,000 distinct CDR3 sequences, with under 40% as singletons. These receptors are not linked to any known antigen. The sample in question was CD4+ T cells from blood, cultured in vitro, obtained about 7 months after SARS-CoV-2 vaccination. Receptor source: a human donor who had recovered from COVID-19. The CDR3 runs from the conserved cysteine through the conserved F or W. D genes are given only for firm matches. The size field is filled for only some rows; it gives once, few, many or a size class.

j_call | cdr3_length | v_call | d_call | clone_size | cdr3_nt | cdr3_aa
TRBJ1-1 | 13 | TRBV11-3 | NA | NA | TGTGCCAGCAGCCTACAGCAGGGAACTGAAGCTTTCTTT | CASSLQQGTEAFF
TRBJ2-6 | 15 | TRBV20-1 | NA | NA | TGCAGTGCTTCGTACAGGGTCACTGGGGCCAACGTCCTGACTTTC | CSASYRVTGANVLTF
TRBJ1-1 | 13 | TRBV4-2 | NA | NA | TGTGCCAGCAGCCAAGAGGATATTACTGAAGCTTTCTTT | CASSQEDITEAFF
TRBJ2-7 | 17 | TRBV28 | NA | NA | TGTGCCAGCAGTACTCCCCCGGGACCTCTAGCCCTCTACGAGCAGTACTTC | CASSTPPGPLALYEQYF
TRBJ2-2 | 14 | TRBV25-1 | TRBD2 | NA | TGTGCCAGCAGTGGGACTAGCGACACCGGGGAGCTGTTTTTT | CASSGTSDTGELFF
TRBJ2-3 | 16 | TRBV11-1 | NA | few | TGTGCCAGCAGCTTCGGGGCAGACACACACACAGATACGCAGTATTTT | CASSFGADTHTDTQYF
TRBJ1-6 | 13 | TRBV7-7 | NA | NA | TGTGCCAGCAGCTTAACGAGTAATTCACCCCTCCACTTT | CASSLTSNSPLHF
TRBJ1-3 | 16 | TRBV20-1 | NA | NA | TGCAGTGCTAGAGCAGGAGGGCATTCCTCTGGAAACACCATATATTTT | CSARAGGHSSGNTIYF
TRBJ1-5 | 15 | TRBV20-1 | TRBD1 | many | TGCAGTGCTTCACACGAGACAGGGCGCAATCAGCCCCAGCATTTT | CSASHETGRNQPQHF
TRBJ1-1 | 11 | TRBV6-1 | NA | few | TGTGCCAGCAGCCACGGGGCCGAATCTTTCTTT | CASSHGAESFF
TRBJ2-7 | 13 | TRBV20-1 | TRBD2 | NA | TGCAGTGCGCGACTAGCGGGAGCCCACGAGCAGTACTTC | CSARLAGAHEQYF
TRBJ2-2 | 16 | TRBV7-9 | TRBD1 | NA | TGTGCCAGCAGCTCATTACCGGGACAGGGGTCCGGGGAGCTGTTTTTT | CASSSLPGQGSGELFF
TRBJ2-2 | 14 | TRBV20-1 | NA | few | TGCAGTGCCAAACGTGGGACTAACACCGGGGAGCTGTTTTTT | CSAKRGTNTGELFF
TRBJ1-1 | 17 | TRBV20-1 | NA | NA | TGCAGTGCTGGGCTACAGGGAGGAGACCTCATGAACACTGAAGCTTTCTTT | CSAGLQGGDLMNTEAFF
TRBJ2-7 | 15 | TRBV7-9 | TRBD1 | few | TGTGCCAGCAGTCGTGCCGGGACAGGAGTTGGCGAGCAGTACTTC | CASSRAGTGVGEQYF
TRBJ2-3 | 13 | TRBV2 | NA | NA | TGTGCCAGCAGGGTGTCTAGCACAGATACGCAGTATTTT | CASRVSSTDTQYF
TRBJ1-2 | 14 | TRBV6-1 | NA | NA | TGTGCCAGCAGTGTTGGGAACCTAAACTATGGCTACACCTTC | CASSVGNLNYGYTF
TRBJ2-7 | 14 | TRBV10-2 | NA | once | TGCGCCAGCAGTGAGTCTTTGCCTCCTCTACGGCAGTACTTC | CASSESLPPLRQYF
TRBJ2-4 | 14 | TRBV20-1 | TRBD2 | NA | TGCAGTGCTCGTAGCGGGAAAGGCAAAAACATTCAGTACTTC | CSARSGKGKNIQYF
TRBJ1-2 | 15 | TRBV7-6 | NA | few | TGTGCCAGCAGTTCGGGCCCACGGGGGACCTATGGCTACACCTTC | CASSSGPRGTYGYTF
TRBJ2-3 | 14 | TRBV20-1 | TRBD2 | few | TGCAGTGCTTGGACTAGCGGGAGCACAGATACGCAGTATTTT | CSAWTSGSTDTQYF
TRBJ2-1 | 16 | TRBV7-3 | TRBD2 | NA | TGTGCCAGCAGCATGGGACTAGCGGGAGGGCCCGATGAGCAGTTCTTC | CASSMGLAGGPDEQFF
TRBJ1-5 | 13 | TRBV29-1 | NA | NA | TGCAGCGTTGCAGAAGGTAGCAATCAGCCCCAGCATTTT | CSVAEGSNQPQHF
TRBJ1-2 | 16 | TRBV28 | NA | NA | TGTGCCAGCAGTTTCAGGGTAGGGGGGGGGCGGTATGGCTACACCTTC | CASSFRVGGGRYGYTF
TRBJ1-2 | 13 | TRBV6-1 | NA | NA | TGTGCCAGCAGCCGGGACGGTCCTGGTGGCTACACCTTC | CASSRDGPGGYTF
TRBJ2-7 | 16 | TRBV20-1 | TRBD1 | NA | TGCAGTGCTAGACCCTCGGACAGGGAAGGAACCTACGAGCAGTACTTC | CSARPSDREGTYEQYF
TRBJ2-1 | 18 | TRBV6-4 | TRBD2 | NA | TGTGCCAGCAGTGAAGCGACTAGCGGGAGGGTGAATAGGAATGAGCAGTTCTTC | CASSEATSGRVNRNEQFF
TRBJ1-1 | 16 | TRBV7-9 | NA | few | TGTGCCAGCAGCTGGGCCCCTCGGGGGGCCGACACTGAAGCTTTCTTT | CASSWAPRGADTEAFF
TRBJ2-1 | 14 | TRBV21-1 | NA | NA | TGTGCCAGCAGCAAATCCCTGTCGGGCTGTGAGCAGTTCTTC | CASSKSLSGCEQFF
TRBJ1-1 | 14 | TRBV20-1 | NA | NA | TGCAGTGCGATGCAGAGCAACGCGAACACTGAAGCTTTCTTT | CSAMQSNANTEAFF
TRBJ2-7 | 15 | TRBV28 | NA | few | TGTGCCAGCAGTTCGCGGGGTCGGCCCCCCTACGAGCAGTACTTC | CASSSRGRPPYEQYF
TRBJ1-1 | 15 | TRBV10-3 | NA | NA | TGTGCCATCAGTGCGGGGGGGGTCCGGGGCACTGAAGCTTTCTTT | CAISAGGVRGTEAFF
TRBJ2-1 | 19 | TRBV7-6 | TRBD2 | few | TGTGCCAGCAGCTTATCTAGACTAGCGGGAGGGTCCTCCTACAATGAGCAGTTCTTC | CASSLSRLAGGSSYNEQFF
TRBJ2-1 | 14 | TRBV15 | NA | NA | TGTGCCACCAGCTTGGAGCTTCGGCTTAATGAGCAGTTCTTC | CATSLELRLNEQFF
TRBJ1-2 | 13 | TRBV20-1 | NA | NA | TGCAGTGCCGCACCCGGGACGGGCTATGGCTACACCTTC | CSAAPGTGYGYTF
TRBJ2-5 | 13 | TRBV20-1 | NA | many | TGCAGTGCCCCTTGGACCAGCGGGGAGACCCAGTACTTC | CSAPWTSGETQYF
TRBJ1-6 | 17 | TRBV27 | TRBD1 | NA | TGTGCCAGCAGACGGGACAGGGAAAGCTCCTATAATTCACCCCTCCACTTT | CASRRDRESSYNSPLHF
TRBJ2-2 | 15 | TRBV24-1 | NA | NA | TGTGCCACCAGTGATTTAGGCGCCGGGACCGGGGAGCTGTTTTTT | CATSDLGAGTGELFF
TRBJ1-5 | 15 | TRBV4-3 | NA | NA | TGCGCCAGCAGCCAAGATCCCCGTGGCAATCAGCCCCAGCATTTT | CASSQDPRGNQPQHF
TRBJ1-5 | 15 | TRBV6-1 | TRBD1 | few | TGTGCCAGCAGTAGGGGACAGGGTTTCAATCAGCCCCAGCATTTT | CASSRGQGFNQPQHF
TRBJ1-2 | 15 | TRBV29-1 | TRBD1 | few | TGCAGCGTTGAAGTCGGGACAGGACGGTACTATGGCTACACCTTC | CSVEVGTGRYYGYTF
TRBJ2-5 | 11 | TRBV29-1 | NA | NA | TGCAGCGCCAGTGTCCAAGAGACCCAGTACTTC | CSASVQETQYF
TRBJ2-5 | 18 | TRBV24-1 | NA | NA | TGTGCCACCGGAAACAGGGTTGCAGAACCCACATTACAAGAGACCCAGTACTTC | CATGNRVAEPTLQETQYF
TRBJ2-7 | 11 | TRBV6-1 | NA | NA | TGTGCCAGCAGTGACAGGATCGAGCAGTACTTC | CASSDRIEQYF
TRBJ1-2 | 14 | TRBV6-1 | NA | NA | TGTGCCAGCAGCGAGAGAGGGGACGCTTATGGCTACACCTTC | CASSERGDAYGYTF
TRBJ1-1 | 15 | TRBV7-2 | NA | NA | TGTGCCAGCAGCTTAAGCCGTATCATGAACACTGAAGCTTTCTTT | CASSLSRIMNTEAFF
TRBJ2-5 | 15 | TRBV7-2 | NA | NA | TGTGCCAGCAGCCCACAGGGAGGGGGTGGAGAGACCCAGTACTTC | CASSPQGGGGETQYF
TRBJ2-1 | 17 | TRBV6-2/TRBV6-3 | NA | NA | TGTGCCAGCACCTCTAGGTCGTCGGGAGTCGGCTACAATGAGCAGTTCTTC | CASTSRSSGVGYNEQFF
TRBJ2-7 | 10 | TRBV28 | NA | medium-sized | TGTGCCAGCAGCACCTACGAGCAGTACTTC | CASSTYEQYF
TRBJ2-6 | 15 | TRBV24-1 | NA | NA | TGTGCCACCAGTGAAGAAGGGGTCGGGGCCAACGTCCTGACTTTC | CATSEEGVGANVLTF
TRBJ2-5 | 13 | TRBV11-3 | NA | once | TGTGCCAGCAGCTTATTTCAACAGGAGACCCAGTACTTC | CASSLFQQETQYF
TRBJ2-1 | 17 | TRBV28 | TRBD2 | NA | TGTGCCTGCAGTGCTAAATTAACTAGCGGAGTTTACAATGAGCAGTTCTTC | CACSAKLTSGVYNEQFF
TRBJ1-1 | 13 | TRBV20-1 | NA | few | TGCAGTGCCAGGGCCTCGTTGAACACTGAAGCTTTCTTT | CSARASLNTEAFF
TRBJ2-1 | 16 | TRBV24-1 | NA | NA | TGTGCCACCAGTGACCTGGGATCTCGTTTGGTCAATGAGCAGTTCTTC | CATSDLGSRLVNEQFF
TRBJ2-3 | 16 | TRBV20-1 | TRBD2 | NA | TGCAGTGCTAGAACCCCGACTAGCTCTCCTACAGATACGCAGTATTTT | CSARTPTSSPTDTQYF
TRBJ2-5 | 16 | TRBV6-2/TRBV6-3 | TRBD2 | NA | TGTGCCAGCAGTTACTCCCGCGGGAGGGCCTCCGAGACCCAGTACTTC | CASSYSRGRASETQYF
TRBJ2-7 | 15 | TRBV20-1 | TRBD1 | NA | TGCAGTGCTGAGACAGGGAATGATTGGACCTACGAGCAGTACTTC | CSAETGNDWTYEQYF
TRBJ2-7 | 18 | TRBV28 | TRBD2 | few | TGTGCCAGCAGTTCTCCACCGGGACTAGCGGCGGCAGGCTACGAGCAGTACTTC | CASSSPPGLAAAGYEQYF
TRBJ2-7 | 13 | TRBV20-1 | NA | few | TGCAGTGCTAGTGAACTGGGGCCTTACGAGCAGTACTTC | CSASELGPYEQYF